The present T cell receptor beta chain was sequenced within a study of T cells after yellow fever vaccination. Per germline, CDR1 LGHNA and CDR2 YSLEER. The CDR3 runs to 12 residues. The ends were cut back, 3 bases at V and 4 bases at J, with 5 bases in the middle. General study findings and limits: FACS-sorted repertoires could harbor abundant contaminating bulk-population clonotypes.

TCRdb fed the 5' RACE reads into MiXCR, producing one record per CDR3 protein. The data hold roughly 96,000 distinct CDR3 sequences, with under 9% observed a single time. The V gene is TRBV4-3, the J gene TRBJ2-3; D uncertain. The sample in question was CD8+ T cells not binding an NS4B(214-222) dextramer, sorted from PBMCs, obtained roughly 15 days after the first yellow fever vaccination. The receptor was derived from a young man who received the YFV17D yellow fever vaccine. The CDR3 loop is CASSQTADTQYF. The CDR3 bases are TGCGCCAGCAGCCAGACTGCAGATACGCAGTATTTT.